The next 18 T cell receptor beta chains were all read from a single sample in a study of T-cell reconstitution after alpha-beta-depleted transplantation in children. Unique molecular identifiers were used to barcode this TCRbeta library. TCRdb re-called the PCR reads through MiXCR, storing one row per CDR3 protein. The sample lists some 490,000 distinct CDR3 sequences; around an eighth were seen once. The material sequenced was PBMCs from the stem cell graft donor, taken from the stem cell graft. These receptors originate from a human donor who donated a stem cell graft to a child with combined immunodeficiency.

This clonotype was detected only a few times. The chain recombines TRBV7-3 with TRBJ2-3, with 10 bases that match TRBD2. The CDR3 extends over 14 amino acids. Germline CDR1 and CDR2: SGHTA and FQGTGA. The V segment lost 6 bases and the J segment 4 bases; nucleotides outside the gene matches: 4. The CDR3 nucleotides are TGTGCCAGCAGTCAAAGCGGGGGGGCAGATACGCAGTATTTT. The encoded protein is CASSQSGGADTQYF.

This clonotype was seen repeatedly, ten times or more. The chain carries TRBV5-1 and TRBJ2-5; D perhaps matches TRBD2 (5 bases). CDR3 size: 15 residues. V lost 4 bases and J 3 bases, leaving 16 bases between the germline ends. In germline, CDR1 is SGHRS, CDR2 YFSETQ. Here the CDR3 reads CASSPWTEIEETQYF. The CDR3 coding sequence is TGCGCCAGCAGCCCGTGGACTGAAATCGAAGAGACCCAGTACTTC.

The chain employs TRBV15 and TRBJ2-3; D gene unclear. Looked up from germline, CDR1 is LNHNV and CDR2 is YYDKDF (reference sequence). Deletions cut 0 bases from V and 7 bases from J, with 8 bases between. This CDR3 comprises 13 residues. For the CDR3, the DNA is TGTGCCACCAGCAGAGATATTGGGTATACGCAGTATTTT. Translated: CATSRDIGYTQYF.

Many counts were recorded for this clonotype. The genes are TRBV25-1 and TRBJ2-5; 12 nucleotides line up with TRBD2. The CDR3 length is 15 residues. Germline CDR1 and CDR2: MGHDK and SYGVNS. V was clipped by 5 bases and J by 1 base; unmatched bases: 2. The CDR3 nucleotides read TGTGCCAGCAGTCCGGGACTAGCGGGCCAAGAGACCCAGTACTTC. Translation gives CASSPGLAGQETQYF. Complete variable domain (other parts from reference TRBV25-1 and TRBJ2-5): EADIYQTPRYLVIGTGKKITLECSQTMGHDKMYWYQQDPGMELHLIHYSYGVNSTEKGDLSSESTVSRIRTEHFPLTLESARPSHTSQYLCASSPGLAGQETQYFGPGTRLLVL.

The chain links TRBV3-1 to TRBJ2-7; D is perhaps TRBD2 (6 bases). The germline V gene has CDR1 LGHDT and CDR2 YNNKEL (reference sequence). The CDR3 has 15 residues. Trimming pared 4 bases from V and 0 bases from J, leaving 13 bases between. CDR3 protein: CASSPWRDRSYEQYF. The CDR3 DNA reads TGTGCCAGCAGCCCCTGGAGGGACCGCTCCTACGAGCAGTACTTC.

This clonotype was seen ten or more times. This chain uses TRBV27 with TRBJ1-2; 8 nucleotides agree with TRBD1. Germline assignment: CDR1 MNHEY and CDR2 SMNVEV (reference sequence). Trimming cost V 4 bases and J 7 bases; bases outside gene matches: 2. The CDR3 is 12 residues long. CDR3 DNA sequence: TGTGCCAGCAGTTCGGGGACAGGTGGCTACACCTTC. Translation: CASSSGTGGYTF.

This clonotype turned up a few times. CDR3 loop: CSARAGTLDEQFF. The CDR3 bases are TGCAGTGCTAGAGCGGGGACTCTCGATGAGCAGTTCTTC. The chain recombines TRBV20-1 with TRBJ2-1, with D possibly matching TRBD2 (6 bases). Germline CDR1 and CDR2: DFQATT and SNEGSKA (reference sequence). The CDR3 loop spans 13 amino acids. V was clipped by 1 base and J by 8 bases, with 12 bases between them.

This clonotype came up a few times. V usage is TRBV5-1 and J usage is TRBJ2-2, with 12 bases aligning to TRBD2. V lost 5 bases, J lost 4 bases, and 9 bases stayed unmatched. Germline CDR1 and CDR2: SGHRS and YFSETQ. The CDR3 runs 17 residues. CDR3 sequence (DNA): TGCGCCAGCAGGAGCTCGACTAGCGGGAGCGGCACCGGGGAGCTGTTTTTT. Its translation is CASRSSTSGSGTGELFF. Using reference TRBV5-1 and TRBJ2-2 for the parts outside the CDR3, the full variable domain is KAGVTQTPRYLIKTRGQQVTLSCSPISGHRSVSWYQQTPGQGLQFLFEYFSETQRNKGNFPGRFSGRQFSNSRSEMNVSTLELGDSALYLCASRSSTSGSGTGELFFGEGSRLTVL.

This clonotype turned up a few times. This chain connects TRBV7-9 to TRBJ2-6; D is unclear. Germline V lookup: CDR1 SEHNR, CDR2 FQNEAQ (reference sequence). The CDR3 contains 16 residues. V lost 7 bases, J lost 0 bases, and 13 bases lay in between. The CDR3 bases are TGTGCCAGCACCTCGGACGTACACTCTGGGGCCAACGTCCTGACTTTC. Translation: CASTSDVHSGANVLTF.

In this sample, this clonotype turned up a few times. The rearrangement links TRBV20-1 to TRBJ2-2; possible D gene TRBD1, 6 bases. The CDR3 is 11 amino acids. Germline values: CDR1 DFQATT, CDR2 SNEGSKA (reference sequence). V was shortened by 5 bases and J by 6 bases, with 7 bases between the two germline ends. The CDR3 nucleotides read TGCAGTGCTGGACAGTCCGGGGAGCTGTTTTTT. Protein sequence: CSAGQSGELFF.

The sample holds many counts of this clonotype. V is TRBV2 and J is TRBJ1-2; tentative D call: TRBD1 (6 bases). The V gene's germline CDR1 is SNHLY and CDR2 FYNNEI. The CDR3 is 12 residues long. The V and J ends lost 1 base and 10 bases respectively, with 10 bases between them. The CDR3 DNA reads TGTGCCAGCAGTGAAGTGGGGGGGGCCTACACCTTC. Protein product: CASSEVGGAYTF.

The genes are TRBV20-1 and TRBJ2-1, with no clear D. Per the germline V gene, CDR1 is DFQATT and CDR2 is SNEGSKA (reference sequence). The CDR3 is made up of 13 amino acids. Trimming removed 2 bases at V and 5 bases at J, with 10 bases between. The CDR3: CSARRLGNNEQFF. The CDR3 DNA is TGCAGTGCTAGACGGCTAGGGAACAATGAGCAGTTCTTC.

Many counts were recorded for this clonotype. This rearrangement joins TRBV6-5 to TRBJ2-3, with D tentatively TRBD2 (6 bases). This CDR3 has 15 amino acids. CDR1 is MNHEY, CDR2 SVGAGI, per germline. V was clipped by 5 bases and J by 2 bases, with 14 bases between them. The CDR3 bases are TGTGCCAGCAGTCTACCCGGGGGTTACACAGATACGCAGTATTTT. Its translation: CASSLPGGYTDTQYF.

This clonotype was counted at least ten times. This chain links TRBV6-5 with TRBJ2-1; the D is unclear. The germline CDR1 and CDR2 sequences are MNHEY and SVGAGI. V was cut by 7 bases and J by 9 bases, with 13 bases left in between. The CDR3 loop spans 12 amino acids. The CDR3 region has the DNA TGTGCCAGCATCACACGGTGGGGTGAGCAGTTCTTC. Translating gives CASITRWGEQFF.

V and J are TRBV12-3 or TRBV12-4 and TRBJ2-1; 10 bases line up with TRBD1. The CDR3 extends over 14 amino acids. V was clipped by 5 bases and J by 10 bases; unmatched bases: 8. The CDR3 is CASSLRQGAGEQFF. The DNA for the CDR3 is TGTGCCAGCAGTCTCCGACAGGGGGCAGGGGAGCAGTTCTTC.

The chain recombines TRBV7-2 with TRBJ2-5; no reliable D call. The CDR3 has 15 residues. CDR1 and CDR2 from the germline V gene are SGHTA and FQGNSA. With 0 bases removed from V and 5 bases from J, the gap between germline ends came to 13 bases. The CDR3 is CASSLASRTYETQYF. The CDR3, as DNA: TGTGCCAGCAGCTTAGCTAGTAGAACTTATGAGACCCAGTACTTC.

There are many counts of this clonotype. The V call is TRBV4-3, the J call TRBJ1-3; the D gene is possibly TRBD1 (5 bases). CDR3 size: 15 residues. CDR1 and CDR2 from the germline V gene are LGHNA and YSLEER. V was pared by 3 bases and J by 8 bases, with 17 bases between. This CDR3 is CASSQGGPVGDTIYF. The CDR3 DNA reads as TGCGCCAGCAGCCAGGGGGGTCCCGTCGGGGACACCATATATTTT.

There are many counts of this clonotype. This sequence joins TRBV6-4 and TRBJ2-3; D is perhaps TRBD1 (7 bases). CDR1 MRHNA and CDR2 SNTAGT come from the germline V gene. The V end was cut by 6 bases, the J end by 2 bases, with 12 bases between. The CDR3 totals 14 residues. The CDR3: CASSAGQPTDTQYF. CDR3 nucleotides: TGTGCCAGCAGCGCGGGACAGCCCACAGATACGCAGTATTTT.